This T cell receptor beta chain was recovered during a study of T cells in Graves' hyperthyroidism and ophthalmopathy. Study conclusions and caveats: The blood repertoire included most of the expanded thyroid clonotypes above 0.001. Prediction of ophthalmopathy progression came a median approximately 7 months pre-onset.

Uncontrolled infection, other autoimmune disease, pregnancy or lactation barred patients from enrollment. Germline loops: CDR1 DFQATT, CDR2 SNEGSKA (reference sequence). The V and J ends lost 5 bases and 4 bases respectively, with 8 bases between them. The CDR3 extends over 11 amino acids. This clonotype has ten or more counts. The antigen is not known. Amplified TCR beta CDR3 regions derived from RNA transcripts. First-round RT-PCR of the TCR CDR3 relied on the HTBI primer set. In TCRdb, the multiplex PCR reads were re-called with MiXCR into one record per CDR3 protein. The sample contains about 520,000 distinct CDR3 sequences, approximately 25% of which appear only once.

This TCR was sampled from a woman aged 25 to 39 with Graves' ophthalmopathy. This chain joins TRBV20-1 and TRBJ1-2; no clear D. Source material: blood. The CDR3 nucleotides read TGCAGTGCTCAAGATGGCTATGGCTACACCTTC. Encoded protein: CSAQDGYGYTF.